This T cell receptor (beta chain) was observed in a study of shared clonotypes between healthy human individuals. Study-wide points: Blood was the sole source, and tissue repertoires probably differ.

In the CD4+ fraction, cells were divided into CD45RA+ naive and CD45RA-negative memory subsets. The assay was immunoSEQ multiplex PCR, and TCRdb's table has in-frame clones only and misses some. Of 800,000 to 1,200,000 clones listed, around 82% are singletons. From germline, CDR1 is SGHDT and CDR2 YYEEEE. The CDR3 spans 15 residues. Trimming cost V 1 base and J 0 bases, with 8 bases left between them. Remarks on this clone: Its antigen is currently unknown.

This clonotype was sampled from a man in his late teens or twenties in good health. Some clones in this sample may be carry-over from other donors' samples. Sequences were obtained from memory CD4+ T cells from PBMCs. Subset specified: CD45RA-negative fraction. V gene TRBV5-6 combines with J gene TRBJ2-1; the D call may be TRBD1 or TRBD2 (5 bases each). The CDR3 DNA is TGTGCCAGCAGCTTGAACGGGACCTCCTACAATGAGCAGTTCTTC. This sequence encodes CASSLNGTSYNEQFF.